This TCR beta chain was recorded in a study of blood T cell repertoires in COVID-19. On the study more broadly: T cells, B-cell-depleted T cells, or PBMCs provided the cDNA or gDNA that served as material.

As originally analysed: By means of reference gene primer amplification, nucleated cell counts were estimated. Measured with immunoSEQ multiplex PCR; TCRdb has only the in-frame clones, and not every one. That table is the source of V, J and clone size, and D and trimming were worked out from the DNA. The table includes approximately 190,000 clones, approximately 79% detected once. V was clipped by 6 bases and J by 0 bases; unmatched bases: 3. CDR3 length: 15 amino acids. Germline loops: CDR1 MNHEY, CDR2 SVGAGI. The source of this sequence is a young man with active or convalescent COVID-19. V is TRBV6-5 and J is TRBJ2-5; 11 bases align to TRBD2. The sequenced sample was peripheral blood. This CDR3 reads CASRPGLADQETQYF. DNA for the CDR3: TGTGCCAGCAGACCGGGACTAGCGGACCAAGAGACCCAGTACTTC.